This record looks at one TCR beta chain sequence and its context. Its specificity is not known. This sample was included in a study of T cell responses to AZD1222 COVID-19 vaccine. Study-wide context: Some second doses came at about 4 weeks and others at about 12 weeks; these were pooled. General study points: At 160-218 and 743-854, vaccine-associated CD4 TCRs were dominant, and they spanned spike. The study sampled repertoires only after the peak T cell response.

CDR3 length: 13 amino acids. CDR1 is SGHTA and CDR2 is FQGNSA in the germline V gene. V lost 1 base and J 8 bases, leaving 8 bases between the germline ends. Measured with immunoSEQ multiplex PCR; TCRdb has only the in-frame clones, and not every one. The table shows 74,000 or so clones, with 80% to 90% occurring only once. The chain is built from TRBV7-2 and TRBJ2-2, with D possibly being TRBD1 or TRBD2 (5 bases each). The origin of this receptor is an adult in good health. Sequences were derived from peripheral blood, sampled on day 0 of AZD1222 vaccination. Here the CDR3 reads CASSLGGKGELFF. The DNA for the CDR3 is TGTGCCAGCAGCTTAGGGGGGAAGGGGGAGCTGTTTTTT.